Listed here are 14 T cell receptor beta chains from one sample, sequenced in a study of esophageal squamous cell carcinoma under preoperative chemotherapy. The time point here: after preoperative PTX-NDP chemotherapy. TCRdb passed the PCR reads through MiXCR, listing each CDR3 protein once. The sample yields about 18,000 distinct CDR3 sequences, just over 45% seen once. This material was acquired from a patient given preoperative chemotherapy. These receptor sequences come from a human donor with esophageal squamous cell carcinoma. The donor label of this sample is uncertain.

This rearrangement joins TRBV7-9 to TRBJ2-7; the match to TRBD1 covers 11 bases. Germline-derived CDR1 and CDR2 are SEHNR and FQNEAQ (reference sequence). Trimming took 6 bases from V and 2 from J; bases not matched to a gene: 6. CDR3 length: 15 amino acids. The CDR3 loop reads CASRRVGQGAYEQYF. The CDR3 DNA reads TGTGCCAGCAGACGCGTGGGACAGGGGGCCTACGAGCAGTACTTC.

In regard to this clonotype: A read error is likely, as this CDR3 ends without the conserved phenylalanine or tryptophan. The chain has TRBV7-6 and TRBJ2-7; no definite D call. The DNA end is a closer match to TRBJ2-1, so the J assignment may be wrong. The CDR3 loop spans 14 amino acids. The germline V gene encodes CDR1 SGHVS and CDR2 FNYEAQ. The CDR3 is CASSHEASVDEQFL. The CDR3 bases are TGTGCCAGCAGCCACGAAGCCTCAGTGGATGAGCAGTTCTTA.

The chain employs TRBV10-1 and TRBJ2-3; 7 bases fit TRBD1. In germline, CDR1 is WNHNN, CDR2 SYGVQD (reference sequence). V lost 0 bases, J lost 6 bases, and 12 bases stayed unmatched. The CDR3 is made up of 17 amino acids. CDR3 nucleotides: TGCGCCAGCAGTGAGTCGGCCTCGCGACAGGGCCGGGATACGCAGTATTTT. Protein sequence: CASSESASRQGRDTQYF.

This clonotype was detected ten times or more. This chain connects TRBV12-3 or TRBV12-4 to TRBJ2-3; D is perhaps TRBD2 (6 bases). This CDR3 is 15 amino acids long. Trimming cost V 5 bases and J 0 bases, with 12 bases left between them. CDR3 sequence: CASSHAGLSTDTQYF. DNA for the CDR3: TGTGCCAGCAGTCATGCGGGGCTAAGCACAGATACGCAGTATTTT.

In the case of this clonotype: One end of the junction does not line up with germline, which may come from a read error. This chain links TRBV7-2 with TRBJ2-3, with a tentative D call TRBD2 (5 bases). The germline CDR1 and CDR2 sequences are SGHTA and FQGNSA. This CDR3 spans 17 amino acids. The CDR3 DNA follows: TGTGCCAGCAGGATACTAGGCGGCGGGCGTATCGCAGATACCCAGTATTTT. Encoded protein: CASRILGGGRIADTQYF.

This clonotype is deemed medium-sized. The chain is built from TRBV7-8 and TRBJ1-1; a possible D gene is TRBD1 (5 bases). Trimming cost V 5 bases and J 10 bases, with 23 bases left between them. This CDR3 region has 15 residues. Germline values: CDR1 SGHVS, CDR2 FQNEAQ. In DNA, the CDR3 is TGTGCCAGCAGCAGCCCCGGTGAGGGGCGCGCAGGAGCTTTCTTT. Translated, it gives CASSSPGEGRAGAFF. The full variable domain, in which reference TRBV7-8 and TRBJ1-1 provide the parts outside the CDR3, is GAGVSQSPRYKVAKRGQDVALRCDPISGHVSLFWYQQALGQGPEFLTYFQNEAQLDKSGLPSDRFFAERPEGSVSTLKIQRTQQEDSAVYLCASSSPGEGRAGAFFGQGTRLTVV.

CDR3 loop: CASTDSTRREQFF. CDR3 bases: TGTGCCAGCACCGACTCGACTAGGCGTGAGCAGTTCTTC. The V and J genes are TRBV7-2 and TRBJ2-1; D is possibly TRBD2 (6 bases). The CDR3 runs to 13 residues. The V end lost 7 bases, the J end lost 9 bases, and 16 bases lay between the germline ends. The germline V gene encodes CDR1 SGHTA and CDR2 FQGNSA.

Concerning this clonotype: This CDR3 is missing its conserved last phenylalanine or tryptophan, likely due to a read error. The chain recombines TRBV7-2 with TRBJ2-5; D might be TRBD1 (6 bases). This CDR3 contains 14 residues. CDR1 is SGHTA, CDR2 FQGNSA, per germline. Trimming cost V 4 bases and J 7 bases, with 16 bases left between them. CDR3 in amino acids: CASSSTGDKATQYL. CDR3 nucleotides: TGTGCCAGCAGCTCTACCGGGGACAAAGCGACCCAGTACTTG.

The chain employs TRBV7-3 and TRBJ2-7; 8 nucleotides line up with TRBD1. Germline V gene lookup returns CDR1 SGHTA and CDR2 FQGTGA. The CDR3 runs to 14 residues. Unmatched junction bases numbered 9, after V lost 5 bases and J lost 6 bases. The CDR3 loop is CASSPTGVSGEQYF. The CDR3, as DNA: TGTGCCAGCAGCCCGACAGGGGTTTCGGGCGAGCAGTACTTC.

This clonotype was detected ten times or more. The rearrangement uses TRBV27 and TRBJ2-7; D not certain. Trimming pared 6 bases from V and 3 bases from J, leaving 12 bases between. The germline CDR1 and CDR2 sequences are MNHEY and SMNVEV (reference sequence). This CDR3 has 13 residues. The CDR3 sequence is CASSPHKYYEQYF. The CDR3 region has the DNA TGTGCCAGCAGCCCCCACAAGTACTACGAGCAGTACTTC.

Remarks on this clonotype: The conserved closing phenylalanine or tryptophan is absent in this CDR3, likely reflecting a read error. Because the CDR3's place on the DNA is in doubt, the DNA is left out and the CDR3 is given as listed by TCRdb. This chain links TRBV7-8 with TRBJ2-5. Germline V lookup: CDR1 SGHVS, CDR2 FQNEAQ. The CDR3 length equals 14 residues, ends included. CDR3 residues: CASSSTPTQETQYS.

This clonotype was observed many times. V is TRBV7-9 and J is TRBJ2-5, with D possibly TRBD1 on 5 matching bases. TRBJ2-7 explains the end of the DNA better; the J call may be wrong. CDR3 length equals 15 residues. Germline CDR1 is SEHNR and CDR2 is FQNEAQ (reference sequence). CDR3 sequence: CASSSGAKLRGEQYF. The CDR3 DNA sequence: TGTGCCAGCAGCTCCGGAGCGAAGCTAAGGGGCGAGCAGTACTTC.

This clonotype has at least ten counts. The chain combines TRBV6-9 with TRBJ2-7; the match to TRBD1 covers 8 bases. The CDR3 length is 14 residues. Germline CDR1 MNHGY, CDR2 SVAAGI. With 9 bases clipped from V and 0 bases from J, the junction kept 7 bases outside the gene matches. CDR3 bases: TGTGCCAGTTTGGACAGGGCGAGCTCCTACGAGCAGTACTTC. It translates to CASLDRASSYEQYF.

The genes are TRBV7-2 and TRBJ2-7, with D perhaps TRBD1 or TRBD2 (6 bases each). Germline V gene data show CDR1 as SGHTA and CDR2 as FQGNSA. Trimming took off 1 base at V and 4 bases at J, with 14 bases between the two ends. The CDR3 consists of 15 residues. The CDR3 is CASSLDTGATYEQYF. The DNA for the CDR3 is TGTGCCAGCAGCTTAGATACGGGGGCGACATACGAGCAGTACTTC.